Listed below are T cell receptor beta chains from one sample, sequenced in a study of siplizumab effects on memory and regulatory T cells. Repertoires were generated with immunoSEQ multiplex PCR, while TCRdb's copy carries only in-frame clones and drops some. Here the sample spans just over 60,000 clones, roughly 85% being singletons. The source material was memory CD4+ T cells sorted from blood. The receptor set was obtained from a human donor in good health. CDR3s leave out the opening cysteine and the closing phenylalanine or tryptophan. The D gene is left open where the match is weak.

d_call: TRBD2
j_call: TRBJ2-1
v_call: TRBV5-6
cdr3_aa: ASSLGAGAPTYNEQF

d_call: .
j_call: TRBJ1-4
v_call: TRBV28
cdr3_aa: ASSPSGLVREKLF

d_call: .
j_call: TRBJ1-4
v_call: TRBV15
cdr3_aa: ATSRGAEEKLF

d_call: TRBD1
j_call: TRBJ1-1
v_call: TRBV10-3
cdr3_aa: AISLAGQGRTEAF

d_call: .
j_call: TRBJ1-4
v_call: TRBV27
cdr3_aa: ASSRGTNEKLF

d_call: .
j_call: TRBJ2-5
v_call: TRBV4-3
cdr3_aa: ASSQWERETQY

d_call: .
j_call: TRBJ2-7
v_call: TRBV18
cdr3_aa: ASSLVAGTDEQY

d_call: TRBD1
j_call: TRBJ1-3
v_call: TRBV6-5
cdr3_aa: ASSSGQGANTIY

d_call: TRBD1
j_call: TRBJ1-1
v_call: TRBV2
cdr3_aa: ASSGRQGNTEAF

d_call: .
j_call: TRBJ1-3
v_call: TRBV7-9
cdr3_aa: ASSPTDSGNTIY

d_call: .
j_call: TRBJ1-1
v_call: TRBV5-1
cdr3_aa: ASRSGLTNTEAF

d_call: .
j_call: TRBJ2-5
v_call: TRBV5-1
cdr3_aa: ASRKGLVSVFQETQY

d_call: .
j_call: TRBJ2-7
v_call: TRBV28
cdr3_aa: ASNSNYEQY

d_call: TRBD2
j_call: TRBJ2-5
v_call: TRBV28
cdr3_aa: ASSLSSGQETQY

d_call: .
j_call: TRBJ1-3
v_call: TRBV25-1
cdr3_aa: ASSEWKTGSSGNTIY

d_call: TRBD1
j_call: TRBJ1-1
v_call: TRBV6-6
cdr3_aa: ASSASGTGDTEAF

d_call: .
j_call: TRBJ2-5
v_call: TRBV7-9
cdr3_aa: ASSLGASRQETQY

d_call: .
j_call: TRBJ2-3
v_call: TRBV25-1
cdr3_aa: ASSVAGSSDTQY

d_call: .
j_call: TRBJ1-1
v_call: TRBV29-1
cdr3_aa: SVFRGVVLNTEAF

d_call: TRBD1
j_call: TRBJ2-1
v_call: TRBV19
cdr3_aa: ASRRQGLWDEQF

d_call: TRBD1
j_call: TRBJ1-2
v_call: TRBV9
cdr3_aa: ASSAPRDRGYT

d_call: .
j_call: TRBJ2-5
v_call: TRBV5-1
cdr3_aa: ASRKDSGSWTQY

d_call: .
j_call: TRBJ2-5
v_call: TRBV12-5
cdr3_aa: ASGGDVGETQY

d_call: .
j_call: TRBJ2-5
v_call: TRBV29-1
cdr3_aa: SVGPNQETQY

d_call: TRBD1
j_call: TRBJ1-1
v_call: TRBV5-1
cdr3_aa: ASSPSGQGRQNTEAF

d_call: .
j_call: TRBJ1-1
v_call: TRBV5-4
cdr3_aa: ASSPSRQSMNTEAF

d_call: .
j_call: TRBJ2-1
v_call: TRBV7-3
cdr3_aa: ASSPYGGNEQF

d_call: .
j_call: TRBJ2-1
v_call: TRBV14
cdr3_aa: ASAEGASRNEQF

d_call: TRBD1
j_call: TRBJ2-1
v_call: TRBV7-3
cdr3_aa: ASSLRTGSGTLGNEQF

d_call: .
j_call: TRBJ2-7
v_call: TRBV5-4
cdr3_aa: ASSPGLREQY

d_call: TRBD2
j_call: TRBJ2-7
v_call: TRBV7-2
cdr3_aa: ASRAGLAGGREQY

d_call: TRBD2
j_call: TRBJ2-5
v_call: TRBV11-2
cdr3_aa: ASSSGTSGPQETQY

d_call: .
j_call: TRBJ1-1
v_call: TRBV5-4
cdr3_aa: ASSLGGRIGEAF

d_call: TRBD1
j_call: TRBJ1-1
v_call: TRBV11-2
cdr3_aa: ASSWGQRNTEAF

d_call: .
j_call: TRBJ2-2
v_call: TRBV14
cdr3_aa: ASSQFRGQNTGELF

d_call: .
j_call: TRBJ2-3
v_call: TRBV6-1
cdr3_aa: ASTVVGTDTQY

d_call: TRBD2
j_call: TRBJ2-3
v_call: TRBV7-6
cdr3_aa: ASSSSGGAITDTQY

d_call: .
j_call: TRBJ2-3
v_call: TRBV7-9
cdr3_aa: ASTPSGPTGRTDTQY

d_call: TRBD2
j_call: TRBJ2-2
v_call: TRBV11-3
cdr3_aa: ASSRDIQRGNHGELF

d_call: .
j_call: TRBJ2-3
v_call: TRBV6-4
cdr3_aa: ASSEGGNTDTQY

d_call: .
j_call: TRBJ1-1
v_call: TRBV28
cdr3_aa: ASSLNEDPEAF

d_call: .
j_call: TRBJ2-1
v_call: TRBV10-1
cdr3_aa: ASSESITPVGREQF

d_call: .
j_call: TRBJ2-3
v_call: TRBV6-1
cdr3_aa: ASSEQGQGTDTQY

d_call: .
j_call: TRBJ1-4
v_call: TRBV28
cdr3_aa: ASSFIRTNEKLF

d_call: TRBD1
j_call: TRBJ2-1
v_call: TRBV5-1
cdr3_aa: ASSLSTGTNEQF

d_call: .
j_call: TRBJ1-2
v_call: TRBV5-1
cdr3_aa: ASSLTGPGEGYT